One sample yielded the 14 T cell receptor beta chains listed below, sequenced in a study of cytomegalovirus exposure and HLA in healthy donors. Primers for the PCR totalled 60 Vbeta and 13 Jbeta. The method was immunoSEQ multiplex PCR; TCRdb's version includes in-frame clones alone and lacks a portion of them. The table has approximately 190,000 clones, roughly 87% seen once. The sample was PBMCs. The origin of the receptors is a boy younger than 10 in good health and CMV-seronegative.

V and J are TRBV5-6 and TRBJ2-7, with D maybe TRBD2 (5 bases). CDR3 length equals 16 residues. Germline V lookup: CDR1 SGHDT, CDR2 YYEEEE. Trimming pared 4 bases from V and 1 base from J, leaving 18 bases between. Here the CDR3 DNA reads TGTGCCAGCAGCCCCGTGGGCAGCGGATCTTCCTACGAGCAGTACTTC. It is translated as CASSPVGSGSSYEQYF.

CDR3 amino acids: CASSLSGRNTIYF. The CDR3 nucleotides read TGTGCCAGCAGTTTATCAGGAAGAAACACCATATATTTT. The chain uses TRBV28 and TRBJ1-3; D gene uncertain. Looked up from germline, CDR1 is MDHEN and CDR2 is SYDVKM. Trimming took 1 base from V and 5 from J, leaving 6 bases between them. The CDR3 is 13 amino acids.

This clone came up once. The chain is built from TRBV5-1 and TRBJ1-2; the D is unclear. The V and J ends lost 2 bases and 8 bases respectively, with 13 bases between them. Germline CDR1 SGHRS, CDR2 YFSETQ. CDR3 size: 13 residues. CDR3 loop: CASSLTGEMGYTF. CDR3 DNA: TGCGCCAGCAGCTTAACTGGTGAAATGGGCTACACCTTC.

This rearrangement joins TRBV7-7 to TRBJ2-5, with a tentative D call TRBD2 (6 bases). Trimming took off 2 bases at V and 5 bases at J, with 15 bases between the two ends. The CDR3 totals 15 residues. From germline, CDR1 is SSHAT and CDR2 FNYEAQ (reference sequence). The CDR3 protein is CASSLFFGGEETQYF. The CDR3, as DNA: TGTGCCAGCAGCTTATTCTTTGGCGGGGAGGAGACCCAGTACTTC.

This chain uses TRBV7-2 with TRBJ2-7, with TRBD2 matching 10 bases. This CDR3 has 16 residues. Germline V CDR1 and CDR2: SGHTA, FQGNSA. The V segment lost 1 base and the J segment 2 bases; nucleotides outside the gene matches: 5. The CDR3 nucleotides read TGTGCCAGCAGCTTAGGCAGCGGGGGGGGACCCTACGAGCAGTACTTC. Translating gives CASSLGSGGGPYEQYF. The full variable domain, with the rest looked up from reference TRBV7-2 and TRBJ2-7, is GAGVSQSPSNKVTEKGKDVELRCDPISGHTALYWYRQSLGQGLEFLIYFQGNSAPDKSGLPSDRFSAERTGGSVSTLTIQRTQQEDSAVYLCASSLGSGGGPYEQYFGPGTRLTVT.

This chain joins TRBV4-2 and TRBJ2-2; D is unclear. This CDR3 region has 14 residues. The V gene lost 0 bases and the J gene lost 4 bases, with 6 bases spanning the gap. Looked up from germline, CDR1 is LGHNA and CDR2 is YNFKEQ. Here the CDR3 reads CASSQDPTTGELFF. The CDR3 DNA reads TGTGCCAGCAGCCAAGATCCTACCACCGGGGAGCTGTTTTTT.

The chain couples TRBV18 to TRBJ2-7; 14 nucleotides align to TRBD2. Trimming took 0 bases from V and 6 from J; bases not matched to a gene: 10. The CDR3 spans 18 residues. Germline assignment: CDR1 KGHSH and CDR2 LQKENI. The CDR3 DNA is TGTGCCAGCTCACCACCCCGGACTAGCGGGAGGACGAGGGCCGAGCAGTACTTC. Its protein product is CASSPPRTSGRTRAEQYF.

This clone was observed a single time. The chain has TRBV27 and TRBJ2-2; a weak D match, TRBD1 (6 bases). Trimming stripped 4 bases from V and 3 bases from J, with 12 bases between. Germline V lookup: CDR1 MNHEY, CDR2 SMNVEV (reference sequence). The CDR3 is 15 amino acids. CDR3 amino acids: CASSSWTEYTGELFF. CDR3 in DNA: TGTGCCAGCAGTTCATGGACAGAGTACACCGGGGAGCTGTTTTTT.

The CDR3 spells CALSRGDAYNEQFF. CDR3 nucleotide sequence: TGTGCCCTATCTCGGGGGGACGCCTACAATGAGCAGTTCTTC. The V call is TRBV10-3, the J call TRBJ2-1; 7 positions agree with TRBD2. The V and J ends lost 11 bases and 2 bases, in that order; junction bases with no gene match: 9. This CDR3 spans 14 amino acids. The germline V gene has CDR1 ENHRY and CDR2 SYGVKD.

Only a few counts were recorded for this clone. The chain links TRBV7-8 to TRBJ1-2; TRBD1 might be the D (5 bases). Trimming shortened V by 4 bases and J by 7 bases, and 16 bases separated the two germline ends. Germline V lookup: CDR1 SGHVS, CDR2 FQNEAQ. The CDR3 runs 14 residues. The CDR3 sequence is CASSYAAGIGGYTF. DNA for the CDR3: TGTGCCAGCAGCTACGCCGCAGGGATAGGTGGCTACACCTTC.

This sequence joins TRBV5-4 and TRBJ1-1; 8 positions agree with TRBD1. The CDR3 is made up of 15 amino acids. The germline CDR1 and CDR2 sequences are SGHNT and YYREEE (reference sequence). Germline trimming cut 3 bases from V and 1 base from J; bases unmatched to any gene: 5. The CDR3 DNA sequence: TGTGCCAGCAGCTCCTACAGGGGGGGGAACACTGAAGCTTTCTTT. Protein product: CASSSYRGGNTEAFF.

The V gene is TRBV28, the J gene TRBJ1-1; D not certain. V dropped 5 bases and J dropped 0 bases, with 4 bases sitting between them. The CDR3 has 12 residues. Looked up from germline, CDR1 is MDHEN and CDR2 is SYDVKM. In DNA, the CDR3 is TGTGCCAGCAGTGGCATGAACACTGAAGCTTTCTTT. Amino acids: CASSGMNTEAFF.

The V gene is TRBV6-1, the J gene TRBJ2-7; tentatively, D is TRBD1 (6 bases). V lost 7 bases and J lost 0, with 16 bases in between. Germline V CDR1 and CDR2: MNHNS, SASEGT. The CDR3 sequence is 15 residues long. The CDR3 here is CASTPRGRSSYEQYF. The CDR3 DNA follows: TGTGCCAGCACCCCCAGGGGCAGGAGCTCCTACGAGCAGTACTTC.

The V call is TRBV9, the J call TRBJ1-4; D gene unclear. CDR1 and CDR2 (germline): SGDLS, YYNGEE. The CDR3 covers 14 residues. Between the trimmed V and J ends, which lost 5 bases and 7 bases, there was a span of 15 bases. The CDR3 here is CASSIGGSGEKLFF. The CDR3 DNA reads as TGTGCCAGCAGTATCGGAGGTTCGGGTGAAAAACTGTTTTTT.